What follows is one T cell receptor (beta chain) and its context. The antigen is unknown. The CDR3 is 18 amino acids. Trimming took 5 bases from V and 2 from J, leaving 22 bases between them. Germline V lookup: CDR1 MNHEY, CDR2 SMNVEV (reference sequence). The data belong to a study of shared clonotypes between healthy human individuals. General study findings and limits: It was anticipated that sequencing depth would influence how many clonotypes donors shared. Lower generation probabilities were found for non-shared clonotypes than for those shared by all four donors. Researchers sampled blood only, noting tissue repertoires likely differ.

Only in-frame clones appear in the TCRdb table, and some are missing; sequencing was by immunoSEQ multiplex PCR. The sample holds 600,000 or so clones; approximately 95% are singletons and the top ten take about 0.11%. Cells designated naive CD8 were CD45RO-negative and were positively selected for CCR7, with terminally differentiated effector memory CD45RA+ cells excluded. Source material: naive CD8+ T cells sorted from blood. The rearrangement joins TRBV27 to TRBJ2-1; D remains unclear. The receptor comes from a woman aged 25 to 39 in good health. The CDR3 DNA is TGTGCCAGCAGTACAAAATCTTATCGAGCAGGACCCTACAATGAGCAGTTCTTC. The encoded protein is CASSTKSYRAGPYNEQFF.